Described below is a single T cell receptor (beta chain) sequence and its context. Its antigen is unknown. Extracted from the samples, RNA was reverse transcribed into cDNA to serve as the sequencing template. The assay was immunoSEQ multiplex PCR, and TCRdb's table has in-frame clones only and misses some. The table lists 100,000 or so clones, 50% to 60% of them singletons, with roughly 15% in the top ten. This record comes from a study of CD8+ T cells in alopecia areata. Findings of the study overall: As there was one nonresponder, how baseline CD8+ expansion relates to response remains uncertain.

The treatment was: oral pan-JAK inhibitor, 5-10 mg twice daily. The CDR3 is 16 amino acids. V shed 2 bases, J shed 4 bases, and the junction held 3 bases outside the gene matches. Germline V gene sequence: CDR1 WSHSY, CDR2 SAAADI. The origin of this receptor is a human donor with alopecia areata. This material consisted of CD8+ T cells sorted from blood, taken at approximately week 60, from a patient treated with tofacitinib. The gene calls are TRBV10-2 and TRBJ2-3, with TRBD2 matching 13 bases. DNA of the CDR3: TGCGCCAGCAGTGAGACAACTAGCGGGGGGGCAGATACGCAGTATTTT. This translates into CASSETTSGGADTQYF.